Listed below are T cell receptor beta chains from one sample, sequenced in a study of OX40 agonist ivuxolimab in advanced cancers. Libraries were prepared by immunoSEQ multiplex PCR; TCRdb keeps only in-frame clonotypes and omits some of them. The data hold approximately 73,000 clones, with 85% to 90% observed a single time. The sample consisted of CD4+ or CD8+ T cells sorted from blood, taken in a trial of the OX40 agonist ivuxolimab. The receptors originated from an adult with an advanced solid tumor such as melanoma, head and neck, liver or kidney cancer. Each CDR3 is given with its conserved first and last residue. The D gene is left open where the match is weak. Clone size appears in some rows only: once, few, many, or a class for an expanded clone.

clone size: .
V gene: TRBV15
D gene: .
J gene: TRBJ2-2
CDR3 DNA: TGTGCCACCAGCACAGAGAATTGGTTTGGGAACACCGGGGAGCTGTTTTTT
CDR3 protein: CATSTENWFGNTGELFF

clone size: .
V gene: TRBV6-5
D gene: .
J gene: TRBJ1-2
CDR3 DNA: TGTGCCAGCAGTTACACAGGGTTTGGCTACACCTTC
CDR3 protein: CASSYTGFGYTF

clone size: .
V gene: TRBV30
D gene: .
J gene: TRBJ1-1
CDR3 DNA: TGTGCCCTCGGGGCTTGGACTGAAGCTTTCTTT
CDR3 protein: CALGAWTEAFF

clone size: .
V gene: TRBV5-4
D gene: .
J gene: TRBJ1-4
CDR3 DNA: TGTGCCAGCAGCTTCACCGGTTTTGCCGGCTCAGGGGAAAAACTGTTTTTT
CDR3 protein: CASSFTGFAGSGEKLFF

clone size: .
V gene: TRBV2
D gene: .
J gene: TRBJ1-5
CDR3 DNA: TGTGCCAGCGGGAGTCAGCCCCAGCATTTT
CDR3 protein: CASGSQPQHF

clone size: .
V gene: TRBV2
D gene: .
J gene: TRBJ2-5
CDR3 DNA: TGTGCCAGTGGGGCGGCCCAGTACTTC
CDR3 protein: CASGAAQYF

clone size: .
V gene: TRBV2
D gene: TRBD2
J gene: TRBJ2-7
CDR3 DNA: TGTGCCAGCAGTCAGGGACTAGAGTCCTACGAGCAGTACTTC
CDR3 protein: CASSQGLESYEQYF

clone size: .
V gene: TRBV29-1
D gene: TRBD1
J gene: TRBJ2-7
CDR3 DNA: TGCAGCGTTGAAGGTCGGACAGGGGGATCCTACGAGCAGTACTTC
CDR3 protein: CSVEGRTGGSYEQYF

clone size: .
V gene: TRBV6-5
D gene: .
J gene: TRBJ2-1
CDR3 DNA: TGTGCCAGCAGTTACGGGGGCAGTGAGCAGTTCTTC
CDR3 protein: CASSYGGSEQFF

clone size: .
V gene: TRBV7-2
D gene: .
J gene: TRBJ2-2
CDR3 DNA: TGTGCCAGCAGCTTAGCCGACAGTTACACCGGGGAGCTGTTTTTT
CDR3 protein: CASSLADSYTGELFF

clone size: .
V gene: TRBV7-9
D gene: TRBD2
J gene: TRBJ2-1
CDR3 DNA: TGTGCCAGCAGCTTACAGGTAGCGGGAGTCAATGAGCAGTTCTTC
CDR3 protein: CASSLQVAGVNEQFF

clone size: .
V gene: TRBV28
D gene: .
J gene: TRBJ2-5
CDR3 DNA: TGTGCCAGCAGTTTAGCGGGCAACCAAGAGACCCAGTACTTC
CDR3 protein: CASSLAGNQETQYF

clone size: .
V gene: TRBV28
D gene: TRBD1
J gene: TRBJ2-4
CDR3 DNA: TGTGCCAGCAACCCGAGCCGGGACAGGGGGTACATTCAGTACTTC
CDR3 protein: CASNPSRDRGYIQYF

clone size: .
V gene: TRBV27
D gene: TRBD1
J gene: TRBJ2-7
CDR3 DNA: TGTGCCAGCAGTCATCTGGGACAGGGTTACGAGCAGTACTTC
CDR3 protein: CASSHLGQGYEQYF

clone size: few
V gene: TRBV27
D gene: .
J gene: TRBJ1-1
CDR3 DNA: TGTGCCAGCAGTTTAAAGGGGGGGAACACTGAAGCTTTCTTT
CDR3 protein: CASSLKGGNTEAFF

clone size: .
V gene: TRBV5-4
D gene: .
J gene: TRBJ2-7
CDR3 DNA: TGTGCCAGCAGAAGGCAGGGTATTGGGGTCTACGAGCAGTACTTC
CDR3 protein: CASRRQGIGVYEQYF

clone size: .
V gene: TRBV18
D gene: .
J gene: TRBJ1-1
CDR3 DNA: TGTGCCAGCTCCCCGGACAGATCCACTGAAGCTTTCTTT
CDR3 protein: CASSPDRSTEAFF

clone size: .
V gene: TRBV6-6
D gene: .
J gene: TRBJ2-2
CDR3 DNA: TGTGCCAGCAGTTACTCTCCGGGTCCTGGGTCCGGGGAGCTGTTTTTT
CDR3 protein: CASSYSPGPGSGELFF

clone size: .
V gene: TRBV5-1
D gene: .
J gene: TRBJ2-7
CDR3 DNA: TGCGCCAGCAGCCCCGGGATCTCCTACGAGCAGTACTTC
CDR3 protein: CASSPGISYEQYF

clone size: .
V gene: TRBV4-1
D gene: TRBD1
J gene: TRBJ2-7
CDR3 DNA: TGCGCCAGCAGCCAAGATCCCGGGACAGGGTTCGACGAGCAGTACTTC
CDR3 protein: CASSQDPGTGFDEQYF

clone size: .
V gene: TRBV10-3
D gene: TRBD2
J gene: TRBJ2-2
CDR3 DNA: TGTGCCATCAGTGAGTTCTCAAGCGGGAGTCCCCGCACCGGGGAGCTGTTTTTT
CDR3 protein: CAISEFSSGSPRTGELFF

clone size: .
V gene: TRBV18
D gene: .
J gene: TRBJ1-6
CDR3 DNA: TGTGCCAGCTCACCCGCGGACAGAAGGAATTCACCCCTCCACTTT
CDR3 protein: CASSPADRRNSPLHF

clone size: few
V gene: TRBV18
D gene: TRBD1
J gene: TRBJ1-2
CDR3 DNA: TGTGCCAGCTCGTTCGGGACAGGGGATATTAACTATGGCTACACCTTC
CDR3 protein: CASSFGTGDINYGYTF

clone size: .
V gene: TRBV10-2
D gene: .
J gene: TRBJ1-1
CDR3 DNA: TGCGCCAGCAGTGTACAAAGAGGCACTGAAGCTTTCTTT
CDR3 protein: CASSVQRGTEAFF

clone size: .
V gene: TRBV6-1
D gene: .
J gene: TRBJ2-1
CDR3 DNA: TGTGCCAGCAACCGGGACGGTGAGTTCTTC
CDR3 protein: CASNRDGEFF

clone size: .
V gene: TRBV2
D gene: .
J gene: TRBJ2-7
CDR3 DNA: TGTGCCAGCAGGTTTACAGGAGCAGGCTACGAGCAGTACTTC
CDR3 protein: CASRFTGAGYEQYF

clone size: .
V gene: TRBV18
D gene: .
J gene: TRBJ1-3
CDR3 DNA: TGTGCCAGCTCACCACAGGAACTTCACGGGGGAAACACCATATATTTT
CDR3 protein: CASSPQELHGGNTIYF

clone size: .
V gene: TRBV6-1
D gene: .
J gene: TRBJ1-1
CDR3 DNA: TGTGCCAGCAGTGAAGGGACACCCACTGAAGCTTTCTTT
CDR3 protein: CASSEGTPTEAFF

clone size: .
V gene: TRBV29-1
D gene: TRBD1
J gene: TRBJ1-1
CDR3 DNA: TGCAGCGTCGACAGGGGAAGGAACACTGAAGCTTTCTTT
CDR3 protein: CSVDRGRNTEAFF

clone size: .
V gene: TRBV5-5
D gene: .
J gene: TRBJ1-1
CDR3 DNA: TGTGCCAGCAGCCCCCTGGGGGCGAACACTGAAGCTTTCTTT
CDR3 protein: CASSPLGANTEAFF

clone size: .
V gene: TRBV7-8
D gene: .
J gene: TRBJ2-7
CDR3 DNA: TGTGCCAGCAGCTTAGGGGACGTGTGGCGGCAGTACTTC
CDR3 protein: CASSLGDVWRQYF

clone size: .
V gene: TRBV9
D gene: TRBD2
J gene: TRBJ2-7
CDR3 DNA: TGTGCCAGCAGCCCCCGACTAGCGGGAGTACACGAGCAGTACTTC
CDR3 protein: CASSPRLAGVHEQYF

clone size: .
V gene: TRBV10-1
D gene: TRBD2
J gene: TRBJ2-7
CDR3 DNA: TGCGCCAGCAGTGAACGGGGGGGGTTCGACGAGCAGTACTTC
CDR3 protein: CASSERGGFDEQYF

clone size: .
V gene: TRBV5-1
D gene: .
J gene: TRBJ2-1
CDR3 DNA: TGCGCCAGCAGCCCTGATGCGGGCCCAAACCGGGCGGGTGAGCAGTTCTTC
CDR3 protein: CASSPDAGPNRAGEQFF

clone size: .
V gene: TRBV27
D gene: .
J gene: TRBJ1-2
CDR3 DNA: TGTGCCAGCAGTGGGGCGACGGGCTACACCTTC
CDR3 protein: CASSGATGYTF

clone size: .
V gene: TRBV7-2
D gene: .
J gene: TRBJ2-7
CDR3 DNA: TGTGCCAGCAGTCCGTTCACAGGTCCCTACGAGCAGTACTTC
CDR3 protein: CASSPFTGPYEQYF

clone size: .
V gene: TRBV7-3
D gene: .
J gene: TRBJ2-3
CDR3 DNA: TGTGCCAGCAGCTTAGGTACAGATACGCAGTATTTT
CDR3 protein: CASSLGTDTQYF

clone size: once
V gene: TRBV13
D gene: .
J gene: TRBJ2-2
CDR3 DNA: TGTGCCAGCAGCCAGGGGACCGGGGAGCTGTTTTTT
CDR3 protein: CASSQGTGELFF

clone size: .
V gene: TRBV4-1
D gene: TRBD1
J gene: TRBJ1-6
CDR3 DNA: TGCGCCAGCAGCCGATGGACAGGGTATTCACCCCTCCACTTT
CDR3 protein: CASSRWTGYSPLHF

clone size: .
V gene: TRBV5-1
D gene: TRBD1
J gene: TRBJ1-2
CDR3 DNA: TGCGCCAGCAGCTGGGACAGCTATGGCTACACCTTC
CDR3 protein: CASSWDSYGYTF

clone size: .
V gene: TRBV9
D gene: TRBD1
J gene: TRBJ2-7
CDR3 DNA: TGTGCCAGCAGCGTCGGGACAGGGTTGGAGCAGTACTTC
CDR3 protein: CASSVGTGLEQYF

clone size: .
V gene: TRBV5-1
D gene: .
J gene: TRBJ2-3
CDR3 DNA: TGCGCCAGCAGCTCGGAAGGGGGAGATACGCAGTATTTT
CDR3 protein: CASSSEGGDTQYF

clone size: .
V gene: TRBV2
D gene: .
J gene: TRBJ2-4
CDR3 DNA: TGTGCCAGCAGTGAAGAGATAGGGGCCCCTTCCAAAAACATTCAGTACTTC
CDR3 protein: CASSEEIGAPSKNIQYF

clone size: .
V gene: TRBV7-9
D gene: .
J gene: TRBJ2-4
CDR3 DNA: TGTGCCAGCAGCTTAGGGGAAGGAAACATTCAGTACTTC
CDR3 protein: CASSLGEGNIQYF

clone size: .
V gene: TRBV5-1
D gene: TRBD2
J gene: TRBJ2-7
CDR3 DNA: TGCGCCAGCCGGGAGGCGAGCTCCTACGAGCAGTACTTC
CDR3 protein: CASREASSYEQYF

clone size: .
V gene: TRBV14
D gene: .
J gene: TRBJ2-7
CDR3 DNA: TGTGCCAGCAGCCAAGGAGGAGAGCAGTACTTC
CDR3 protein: CASSQGGEQYF